The 18 T cell receptor beta chains below were found in one sample sequenced in a study of brain T cells in children with intractable seizures. The repertoire was sequenced with immunoSEQ multiplex PCR; TCRdb's copy has only in-frame clones and lacks some. This table holds roughly 120,000 clones, roughly 92% found once. Material: peripheral blood, obtained at surgery. These receptors were obtained from a boy younger than two with hemimegalencephaly and intractable seizures.

V and J are TRBV13 and TRBJ2-3; weak D call: TRBD2 (6 bases). Germline values: CDR1 PRHDT, CDR2 FYEKMQ (reference sequence). V was clipped by 4 bases and J by 3 bases, with 11 bases between them. There are 14 residues in the CDR3. The CDR3 sequence: CASSSPEGTDTQYF. As DNA, the CDR3 is TGTGCCAGCAGCTCGCCGGAGGGGACAGATACGCAGTATTTT. Complete variable domain (other parts from reference TRBV13 and TRBJ2-3): AAGVIQSPRHLIKEKRETATLKCYPIPRHDTVYWYQQGPGQDPQFLISFYEKMQSDKGSIPDRFSAQQFSDYHSELNMSSLELGDSALYFCASSSPEGTDTQYFGPGTRLTVL.

Worth noting for this clone: Other DNA sequences in this sample translate to the same CDR3. The chain has TRBV5-1 and TRBJ2-7; 12 nucleotides line up with TRBD2. V lost 4 bases to trimming and J lost 0 bases; unmatched junction nucleotides: 5. This CDR3 is 16 amino acids long. The germline gives CDR1 SGHRS, CDR2 YFSETQ. The CDR3 DNA is TGCGCCAGCAGCCCAGGACTAGCGGGACCCTCCTACGAGCAGTACTTC. Protein sequence: CASSPGLAGPSYEQYF.

The chain combines TRBV19 with TRBJ1-1; D may be TRBD1 (5 bases). The CDR3 sequence is 13 residues long. Germline V gene lookup returns CDR1 LNHDA and CDR2 SQIVND (reference sequence). V was clipped by 6 bases and J by 6 bases, with 14 bases between them. The CDR3 here is CASSPFGAAEAFF. CDR3 sequence (DNA): TGTGCCAGTAGCCCTTTTGGGGCAGCTGAAGCTTTCTTT.

The CDR3 DNA sequence: TGTGCCAGCTCACCCCTCGGTGGGACTAGCGGGAACCGAAACACCGGGGAGCTGTTTTTT. It specifies CASSPLGGTSGNRNTGELFF. The chain is built from TRBV18 and TRBJ2-2, with TRBD2 matching 13 bases. Germline V gene sequence: CDR1 KGHSH, CDR2 LQKENI. V shed 3 bases and J 2 bases; nucleotides not matched to a gene: 12. This CDR3 has 20 residues. Filled out from reference TRBV18 and TRBJ2-2, the complete variable domain reads NAGVMQNPRHLVRRRGQEARLRCSPMKGHSHVYWYRQLPEEGLKFMVYLQKENIIDESGMPKERFSAEFPKEGPSILRIQQVVRGDSAAYFCASSPLGGTSGNRNTGELFFGEGSRLTVL.

V is TRBV5-4 and J is TRBJ1-4, with 9 positions matching TRBD1. After removal of 2 bases from V and 7 bases from J, the junction contained 3 bases not matched to a gene. Germline CDR1 reads SGHNT; CDR2 reads YYREEE (reference sequence). The CDR3 is 14 residues long. CDR3 in DNA: TGTGCCAGCAGCTTTGACAGGGGGAGTGAAAAACTGTTTTTT. Its translation is CASSFDRGSEKLFF.

The V and J genes are TRBV19 and TRBJ2-1; TRBD2 agrees at 10 bases. This CDR3 is 17 amino acids long. Germline V gene lookup returns CDR1 LNHDA and CDR2 SQIVND (reference sequence). J was trimmed by 5 bases and V by 3 bases; bases with no gene match: 10. The CDR3 DNA follows: TGTGCCAGTAGTATCCGAGGAAACCTAGCGGGAGACAATGAGCAGTTCTTC. Its protein is CASSIRGNLAGDNEQFF.

The gene calls are TRBV11-3 and TRBJ2-2; 8 bases are shared with TRBD1. This CDR3 region has 15 residues. The V gene's germline CDR1 is SGHNT and CDR2 YENEEA. With 5 bases clipped from V and 6 bases from J, the junction kept 8 bases outside the gene matches. CDR3 nucleotides: TGTGCCAGCAGCCCCAGGGCAGGGGGCTCCGGGGAGCTGTTTTTT. Its protein is CASSPRAGGSGELFF. Looking up the rest from reference TRBV11-3 and TRBJ2-2 gives the full variable domain: EAGVVQSPRYKIIEKKQPVAFWCNPISGHNTLYWYLQNLGQGPELLIRYENEEAVDDSQLPKDRFSAERLKGVDSTLKIQPAELGDSAVYLCASSPRAGGSGELFFGEGSRLTVL.

The chain links TRBV9 to TRBJ2-5, with 11 bases identical to TRBD2. The CDR3 runs 18 residues. J lost 7 bases, V lost 3 bases, and 17 bases had no gene match. The germline CDR1 and CDR2 sequences are SGDLS and YYNGEE. In DNA form, the CDR3 reads TGTGCCAGCAGCGCGACCGGGACTAGCGGAGCAAAAGGTGGGACCCAGTACTTC. Amino acids: CASSATGTSGAKGGTQYF. The full variable domain, its missing parts supplied by reference TRBV9 and TRBJ2-5, is DSGVTQTPKHLITATGQRVTLRCSPRSGDLSVYWYQQSLDQGLQFLIQYYNGEERAKGNILERFSAQQFPDLHSELNLSSLELGDSALYFCASSATGTSGAKGGTQYFGPGTRLLVL.

The chain combines TRBV10-3 with TRBJ1-2; D perhaps matches TRBD1 (5 bases). From germline, CDR1 is ENHRY and CDR2 SYGVKD. There are 13 residues in the CDR3. V dropped 6 bases and J dropped 6 bases, with 14 bases sitting between them. Here the CDR3 DNA reads TGTGCCATCAGGGGGACCCCGGAAGATGGCTACACCTTC. Translated, it gives CAIRGTPEDGYTF.

The chain recombines TRBV4-3 with TRBJ2-3; D perhaps matches TRBD1 (6 bases). V lost 1 base, J lost 9 bases, and 17 bases lay in between. Germline assignment: CDR1 LGHNA and CDR2 YSLEER. The CDR3 has 15 residues. The CDR3 is CASSQGDVATGTQYF. The CDR3 nucleotides read TGCGCCAGCAGCCAAGGGGACGTAGCAACAGGGACGCAGTATTTT.

DNA of the CDR3: TGTGGGGGGGACAACCACTACGAGCAGTACTTC. Amino acids: CGGDNHYEQYF. The rearrangement joins TRBV30 to TRBJ2-7, with D perhaps matching TRBD1 or TRBD2 (6 bases each). Germline V gene sequence: CDR1 GTSNPN, CDR2 SVGIG (reference sequence). The CDR3 totals 11 residues.

The chain employs TRBV11-1 and TRBJ2-7; 8 bases are a match to TRBD1. Losses at the gene ends were 5 bases for V and 4 bases for J; bases not matched to a gene: 10. CDR1 SGHAT and CDR2 FQDESV come from the germline V gene (reference sequence). This CDR3 is 15 amino acids long. As DNA, the CDR3 is TGTGCCAGCAGCCCTGACAGGGGAACGGAGTACGAGCAGTACTTC. Protein sequence: CASSPDRGTEYEQYF.

This chain uses TRBV28 with TRBJ1-1; no firm D call. Per germline, CDR1 MDHEN and CDR2 SYDVKM. The CDR3 has 12 amino acids. The V end was cut by 0 bases, the J end by 5 bases, with 4 bases between. The CDR3 is CASSLWRTEAFF. In nucleotides, the CDR3 is TGTGCCAGCAGTTTATGGCGGACTGAAGCTTTCTTT.

The chain joins TRBV5-6 to TRBJ1-3, with no clear D. The CDR3 runs 15 residues. From germline, CDR1 is SGHDT and CDR2 YYEEEE. Trimming took 3 bases from V and 2 from J, leaving 12 bases between them. The CDR3 DNA reads as TGTGCCAGCAGCTCACGACCCTGGACTGGAAACACCATATATTTT. This encodes CASSSRPWTGNTIYF.

CDR3 sequence reads: CASSYFHNTDTQYF. The CDR3, as DNA: TGCGCCAGCAGCTACTTCCATAACACAGATACGCAGTATTTT. The V and J genes are TRBV4-3 and TRBJ2-3; D is undetermined. Looked up from germline, CDR1 is LGHNA and CDR2 is YSLEER. Trimming removed 5 bases from V and 2 bases from J, with 11 bases in between. The CDR3 consists of 14 residues.

The chain recombines TRBV28 with TRBJ1-5; TRBD1 matches at 12 bases. The V segment lost 4 bases and the J segment 3 bases; nucleotides outside the gene matches: 4. Germline V gene sequence: CDR1 MDHEN, CDR2 SYDVKM. The CDR3 totals 16 residues. The CDR3 sequence is CASSWDRGLPNQPQHF. For the CDR3, the DNA is TGTGCCAGCAGTTGGGACAGGGGGCTCCCCAATCAGCCCCAGCATTTT.

The chain employs TRBV7-9 and TRBJ2-7; 10 bases fit TRBD2. Germline CDR1 is SEHNR and CDR2 is FQNEAQ (reference sequence). V was clipped by 4 bases and J by 0 bases; unmatched bases: 6. CDR3 length: 16 residues. This CDR3 reads CASSSGLAESSYEQYF. In DNA form, the CDR3 reads TGTGCCAGCAGCTCCGGACTAGCGGAGAGCTCCTACGAGCAGTACTTC.

This clone was detected a few times. The chain employs TRBV3-1 (or the pseudogene TRBV3-2) and TRBJ2-3; D remains ambiguous. This CDR3 is 12 amino acids long. V was cut by 2 bases and J by 6 bases, with 6 bases left in between. Germline V gene data show CDR1 as LGHDT and CDR2 as YNNKEL (reference sequence). The CDR3 region has the DNA TGTGCCAGCAGCCAATATGGGGATACGCAGTATTTT. Translated, it gives CASSQYGDTQYF.